Below, 21 T cell receptor beta chains from the same sample are listed, as sequenced in a study of blood T cells in healthy people across ages. A J-beta primer mix and a sample-barcoded 5' primer were used in a second PCR of about 7 to 12 cycles. TCRdb independently ran MiXCR on the 5' RACE reads; one entry per CDR3 protein. The data show approximately 2,000,000 distinct CDR3 sequences, roughly two fifths seen once. The material sequenced was blood. Every receptor here comes from a human donor in good health.

This chain connects TRBV20-1 to TRBJ2-7; no reliable D call. Trimming stripped 4 bases from V and 0 bases from J, with 10 bases between. The germline CDR1 and CDR2 sequences are DFQATT and SNEGSKA (reference sequence). The CDR3 runs 13 residues. The CDR3 nucleotides are TGCAGTGCTACAGGAGTGATCTCCTACGAGCAGTACTTC. The encoded protein is CSATGVISYEQYF.

This clonotype has a handful of counts. This chain joins TRBV7-3 and TRBJ2-5; D possibly corresponds to TRBD2 (5 bases). Looked up from germline, CDR1 is SGHTA and CDR2 is FQGTGA. The CDR3 runs to 15 residues. V gave up 3 bases and J gave up 2 bases, with 13 bases separating them. This CDR3 reads CASSLAGAEQETQYF. The CDR3 nucleotides are TGTGCCAGCAGCTTGGCGGGTGCCGAGCAAGAGACCCAGTACTTC.

This clonotype was picked up a small number of times. The chain links TRBV2 to TRBJ2-1; TRBD1 or TRBD2 may be the D gene (5 bases each). The V gene lost 2 bases and the J gene lost 4 bases, with 15 bases spanning the gap. The germline gives CDR1 SNHLY, CDR2 FYNNEI. The CDR3 is 16 residues long. CDR3 protein: CASSEPRDRVYNEQFF. CDR3 bases: TGTGCCAGCAGTGAACCCCGGGACCGGGTTTACAATGAGCAGTTCTTC.

This chain uses TRBV28 with TRBJ1-2; possibly TRBD1 for D (6 bases). CDR1 MDHEN and CDR2 SYDVKM come from the germline V gene. The CDR3 is made up of 16 amino acids. Trimming pared 4 bases from V and 4 bases from J, leaving 19 bases between. The CDR3 protein is CASSSYIGQFGYGYTF. CDR3 in DNA: TGTGCCAGCAGTTCGTACATCGGACAGTTCGGCTATGGCTACACCTTC.

This clonotype was recorded a few times. The chain couples TRBV5-5 to TRBJ1-2, with D unresolved. V lost 4 bases, J lost 2 bases, and 9 bases lay in between. Looked up from germline, CDR1 is SGHKS and CDR2 is YYEKEE (reference sequence). This CDR3 is 13 amino acids long. CDR3 sequence: CASSADGNYGYTF. For the CDR3, the DNA is TGTGCCAGCAGCGCGGACGGAAACTATGGCTACACCTTC.

This clonotype was observed a few times. V gene TRBV4-3 combines with J gene TRBJ1-6, with 9 nucleotides matching TRBD1. CDR3 length equals 15 residues. The germline gives CDR1 LGHNA, CDR2 YSLEER. Unmatched junction bases numbered 6, after V lost 2 bases and J lost 10 bases. The CDR3 region has the DNA TGCGCCAGCAGCCAAACGGGACAGGGAGGATCACCCCTCCACTTT. Protein product: CASSQTGQGGSPLHF.

The chain employs TRBV6-6 and TRBJ2-3; 8 bases map to TRBD1. V was pared by 6 bases and J by 6 bases, with 11 bases of the junction left unmatched. Germline CDR1 MNHNY, CDR2 SVGAGI (reference sequence). The CDR3 totals 15 residues. CDR3 amino acids: CASRTGTGATDTQYF. The CDR3 DNA sequence: TGTGCCAGCAGAACCGGGACAGGCGCAACGGATACGCAGTATTTT.

This clonotype was detected only a few times. The V call is TRBV9, the J call TRBJ2-7, with unresolved D. The CDR3 contains 14 residues. V was shortened by 0 bases and J by 3 bases, with 10 bases between the two germline ends. Germline V gene lookup returns CDR1 SGDLS and CDR2 YYNGEE. CDR3 residues: CASSVESENYEQYF. In DNA form, the CDR3 reads TGTGCCAGCAGCGTAGAATCGGAGAACTACGAGCAGTACTTC.

As to this clonotype: At one end, the junction sequence differs from germline, possibly due to a read error. The chain joins TRBV20-1 to TRBJ2-2, with D possibly matching TRBD2 (5 bases). The CDR3 contains 11 residues. Germline V gene sequence: CDR1 DFQATT, CDR2 SNEGSKA (reference sequence). The DNA of the CDR3 is TGCAGTGCTACCGAAACCGGGGAGCGGTTTTTT. This gives the protein CSATETGERFF.

The chain has TRBV4-2 and TRBJ2-3; TRBD2 matches at 7 bases. CDR1 and CDR2 (germline): LGHNA, YNFKEQ. The CDR3 is 16 residues long. Losses at the gene ends were 3 bases for V and 5 bases for J; bases not matched to a gene: 11. The CDR3 DNA is TGTGCCAGCAGCCATAAGACGGGGGGTTCAGGAGATACGCAGTATTTT. Its translation: CASSHKTGGSGDTQYF.

There are a few counts of this clonotype. This sequence joins TRBV28 and TRBJ2-7; D gene unclear. Trimming removed 2 bases at V and 6 bases at J, with 8 bases between. Germline CDR1 and CDR2: MDHEN and SYDVKM. The CDR3 has 12 amino acids. In DNA, the CDR3 is TGTGCCAGCAGTTTAAGGCGCCGCGAGCAGTACTTC. Translation: CASSLRRREQYF. The full variable domain, in which reference TRBV28 and TRBJ2-7 provide the parts outside the CDR3, is DVKVTQSSRYLVKRTGEKVFLECVQDMDHENMFWYRQDPGLGLRLIYFSYDVKMKEKGDIPEGYSVSREKKERFSLILESASTNQTSMYLCASSLRRREQYFGPGTRLTVT.

This clonotype was seen a few times. CDR3 in DNA: TGCAGTGCTTGGCTAGCGGTTGGCTCCTACAATGAGCAGTTCTTC. This gives the protein CSAWLAVGSYNEQFF. The chain links TRBV20-1 to TRBJ2-1, with TRBD2 matching over 7 bases. J was trimmed by 0 bases and V by 5 bases; bases with no gene match: 7. CDR1 and CDR2 from the germline V gene are DFQATT and SNEGSKA (reference sequence). The CDR3 has 15 residues.

A few counts support this clonotype. As DNA, the CDR3 is TGCGCCAGCAGCCAAGGGGGTCTTCAGCCCCAGCATTTT. Its translation is CASSQGGLQPQHF. V usage is TRBV4-3 and J usage is TRBJ1-5; D remains unclear. The CDR3 is made up of 13 amino acids. CDR1 LGHNA and CDR2 YSLEER come from the germline V gene. V was trimmed by 1 base and J by 6 bases, leaving 7 bases between them.

Only a few counts were recorded for this clonotype. The chain is built from TRBV6-5 and TRBJ1-3; weak D call: TRBD1 (6 bases). Trimming left V 8 bases short and J 2 bases short, with 16 bases between. The CDR3 length is 15 residues. Germline lookup yields CDR1 MNHEY and CDR2 SVGAGI. CDR3 amino acids: CASSRPYRAGNTIYF. Written as DNA, the CDR3 is TGTGCCAGCTCTCGCCCATACAGGGCTGGAAACACCATATATTTT.

The sample holds a few counts of this clonotype. CDR3 amino acids: CASQPGQIRYEQYF. Written as DNA, the CDR3 is TGTGCCAGCCAACCGGGACAGATCCGTTACGAGCAGTACTTC. The chain couples TRBV6-2 or TRBV6-3 to TRBJ2-7, with 7 bases identical to TRBD1. This CDR3 has 14 amino acids. The J segment lost 4 bases and the V segment lost 8 bases, leaving 11 bases of the junction unmatched. CDR1 MNHEY and CDR2 SVGEGT come from the germline V gene.

The CDR3 loop reads CSASTRGLFNEQFF. CDR3 DNA: TGCAGTGCCTCGACTAGAGGGCTTTTCAATGAGCAGTTCTTC. This chain connects TRBV20-1 to TRBJ2-1; the D gene is possibly TRBD2 (6 bases). Germline CDR1 is DFQATT and CDR2 is SNEGSKA (reference sequence). CDR3 length: 14 amino acids. The V gene lost 6 bases and the J gene lost 6 bases, with 18 bases spanning the gap.

This clonotype was seen a handful of times. V and J are TRBV5-1 and TRBJ1-4; TRBD1 agrees at 9 bases. The germline V gene has CDR1 SGHRS and CDR2 YFSETQ. This CDR3 has 14 residues. V lost 3 bases to trimming and J lost 7 bases; unmatched junction nucleotides: 4. CDR3 amino acids: CASSSDRGSEKLFF. Written as DNA, the CDR3 is TGCGCCAGCAGCTCGGACAGGGGCTCTGAAAAACTGTTTTTT.

About this clonotype: A read error may produce the germline difference seen at one junction end. The chain carries TRBV6-5 and TRBJ1-2, with D unresolved. Per germline, CDR1 MNHEY and CDR2 SVGAGI. There are 10 residues in the CDR3. DNA of the CDR3: TGTGCCGGCAGTACGGGGGGCTACACCTTC. It codes for CAGSTGGYTF.

J is TRBJ2-3 and V is TRBV11-2; 9 bases fit TRBD1. This CDR3 spans 16 amino acids. In germline, CDR1 is SGHAT, CDR2 FQNNGV. Losses at the gene ends were 11 bases for V and 0 bases for J; bases not matched to a gene: 12. The CDR3 DNA reads TGTGCCGGCGGCACCCACAGGGGGCCTAGCACAGATACGCAGTATTTT. It yields the protein CAGGTHRGPSTDTQYF.

This sequence joins TRBV4-3 and TRBJ1-2; D is perhaps TRBD1 (6 bases). CDR1 LGHNA and CDR2 YSLEER come from the germline V gene. The length of the CDR3 is 14 residues. V shed 0 bases and J shed 7 bases, with 12 bases lying between them. CDR3 nucleotide sequence: TGCGCCAGCAGCCAAGATGCGGCAGGGGCTGGCTACACCTTC. Amino acid sequence: CASSQDAAGAGYTF.

J is TRBJ1-3 and V is TRBV7-2; D call uncertain. This CDR3 has 15 residues. V was clipped by 2 bases and J by 0 bases, with 8 bases between them. CDR1 and CDR2 from the germline V gene are SGHTA and FQGNSA. This chain's CDR3 is CASSLQDLSGNTIYF. CDR3 bases: TGTGCCAGCAGCTTACAGGACCTCTCTGGAAACACCATATATTTT.